This T cell receptor (beta chain) was obtained from a study of identical twins. Of note for this clonotype: Its antigen is currently unknown.

Each cDNA held unique molecular identifiers, and template switching gave it a universal primer site. TCRdb re-called the 5' RACE reads through MiXCR, storing one row per CDR3 protein. This sample has roughly 1.6 million distinct CDR3 sequences, with around 33% found just once. Study observations and caveats: For out-of-frame alpha sequences shared by twins, low generation probability was in excess.

V shed 0 bases and J shed 13 bases, with 10 bases lying between them. Germline CDR1 is MNHNS and CDR2 is SASEGT. The CDR3 spans 12 residues. The chain links TRBV6-1 to TRBJ2-1; D is unclear. Source material: cord blood. This TCR derives from a newborn girl in good health. The chain's CDR3 is CASSEALLSQFF. CDR3 DNA: TGTGCCAGCAGTGAAGCGCTTCTCTCCCAGTTCTTC.